The entry that follows covers one TCR beta chain sequence. V was trimmed by 4 bases and J by 6 bases, leaving 8 bases between them. Germline CDR1 is SGHNT and CDR2 is YYREEE (reference sequence). CDR3 length: 12 amino acids. These data come from a study of blood T cell repertoires in COVID-19. Overall study context: Acute and convalescent COVID-19 specimens originated in the United States, Italy and Spain. PBMCs, B-cell-depleted T cells, or T cells were the source of the cDNA or gDNA that made up the material.

In the original processing: Estimated nucleated cell counts came from reference gene primer amplification. Produced via immunoSEQ multiplex PCR; TCRdb's table is partial and in-frame only. The DNA was the basis for D and trimming; V, J and clone size are from that table. The sample yields more than 85,000 clones, 88% seen once. This chain joins TRBV5-4 and TRBJ2-4; D possibly corresponds to TRBD1 (6 bases). The sample consisted of peripheral blood. The sequence came from a woman aged 80 or over with acute or convalescent COVID-19. CDR3 sequence reads: CASSPRGNIQYF. The DNA of the CDR3 is TGTGCCAGCAGCCCCAGGGGAAACATTCAGTACTTC.